This T cell receptor (beta chain) was recorded in a study of Graves' ophthalmopathy and Graves' hyperthyroidism. Ineligible for inclusion were patients with other autoimmune diseases, uncontrolled infections, pregnancy or lactation. The CDR3 runs 15 residues. CDR1 DFQATT and CDR2 SNEGSKA come from the germline V gene (reference sequence). This clonotype was recorded many times. A read error may account for a junction end that differs from germline. Transcripts of RNA were the source for amplifying TCR beta CDR3 regions. The authors performed first-round RT-PCR with HTBI primers and then a second-round multiplex PCR. MiXCR, run by TCRdb on the multiplex PCR reads, gives a single entry per CDR3 protein. Here the sample spans 150,000 to 200,000 distinct CDR3 sequences, 39% being singletons.

The chain joins TRBV20-1 to TRBJ2-4, with TRBD1 matching over 10 bases. The sequenced sample was peripheral blood. This sequence was found in a man younger than 40 with Graves' ophthalmopathy. The CDR3 DNA sequence: TGCAGTGCTAGACGAAACGACAGGGGGCGAGACATTCAGTGCTTC. This translates into CSARRNDRGRDIQCF.